The 10 T cell receptor beta chains presented below share a single source sample, sequenced in a study of blood T cell repertoires in COVID-19. Profiling relied on immunoSEQ multiplex PCR, and the TCRdb table lists in-frame clones only, not all of them. Here the sample spans some 190,000 clones, 75% to 90% being singletons. The sample consisted of peripheral blood. Receptors originate from a man aged 30 to 45 with acute or convalescent COVID-19.

V and J are TRBV7-2 and TRBJ1-2; TRBD1 matches at 8 bases. CDR1 and CDR2 from the germline V gene are SGHTA and FQGNSA. CDR3 length equals 17 residues. V shed 1 base and J 0 bases; nucleotides not matched to a gene: 7. This chain's CDR3 is CASSLDLGQGANYGYTF. The CDR3, as DNA: TGTGCCAGCAGCTTAGATCTAGGACAGGGAGCTAACTATGGCTACACCTTC.

The J gene is TRBJ2-3, the V gene TRBV5-6, with D tentatively TRBD2 (6 bases). Looked up from germline, CDR1 is SGHDT and CDR2 is YYEEEE. CDR3 size: 17 residues. Trimming stripped 1 base from V and 6 bases from J, with 21 bases between. This chain's CDR3 is CASSLRATGVLADTQYF. The CDR3 DNA sequence: TGTGCCAGCAGCTTGAGGGCGACGGGGGTTCTAGCGGATACGCAGTATTTT.

This rearrangement joins TRBV4-2 to TRBJ2-2; 9 bases align to TRBD2. This CDR3 is 18 amino acids long. V trimming: 0 bases; J trimming: 6 bases; junction bases outside the gene matches: 11. The germline CDR1 and CDR2 sequences are LGHNA and YNFKEQ. The CDR3 DNA reads as TGTGCCAGCAGCCAAGAAGGGAGGGTAGCGGGAGAGGCCGGGGAGCTGTTTTTT. It encodes CASSQEGRVAGEAGELFF.

This clone was seen a single time. The chain uses TRBV13 and TRBJ2-7; 11 bases map to TRBD1. The germline gives CDR1 PRHDT, CDR2 FYEKMQ (reference sequence). V lost 0 bases, J lost 4 bases, and 2 bases stayed unmatched. The CDR3 is 15 residues long. CDR3 sequence (DNA): TGTGCCAGCAGCTTAGGGGACAGGGGGCGGTACGAGCAGTACTTC. As protein: CASSLGDRGRYEQYF.

This clone was detected a few times. This chain links TRBV5-6 with TRBJ2-7; 9 bases are a match to TRBD1. The V gene end was trimmed by 4 bases and the J gene end by 2 bases; junction bases not matched to a gene: 1. Germline CDR1 and CDR2: SGHDT and YYEEEE. This CDR3 is 13 amino acids long. In nucleotides, the CDR3 is TGTGCCAGCAGCCGGGACAGGGCCTACGAGCAGTACTTC. Translating it yields CASSRDRAYEQYF.

As DNA, the CDR3 is TGTGCCAGCAGTTTTCCTGCTTTGACTCGGAATGGGGGGGAGCTGTTTTTT. This gives the protein CASSFPALTRNGGELFF. The V and J genes are TRBV28 and TRBJ2-2; D remains unclear. Germline CDR1 is MDHEN and CDR2 is SYDVKM. CDR3 length: 17 residues. Trimming removed 3 bases at V and 8 bases at J, with 22 bases between.

The V call is TRBV5-6, the J call TRBJ1-4; 12 nucleotides agree with TRBD1. This CDR3 region has 15 residues. With 4 bases clipped from V and 8 bases from J, the junction kept 6 bases outside the gene matches. Germline values: CDR1 SGHDT, CDR2 YYEEEE. The CDR3 DNA reads as TGTGCCAGCAGCCAGTTGGGGACAGGGGGCGAAAAACTGTTTTTT. Translating gives CASSQLGTGGEKLFF.

The CDR3: CASSSWDRPYEQYF. Here the CDR3 DNA reads TGTGCCAGCAGCTCCTGGGACAGGCCCTACGAGCAGTACTTC. The chain joins TRBV7-8 to TRBJ2-7, with 8 nucleotides matching TRBD1. Germline values: CDR1 SGHVS, CDR2 FQNEAQ. V shed 4 bases, J shed 2 bases, and the junction held 4 bases outside the gene matches. CDR3 size: 14 residues.

J is TRBJ2-3 and V is TRBV28; no firm D call. This CDR3 is built from 13 residues. Germline CDR1 is MDHEN and CDR2 is SYDVKM. The V end was cut by 8 bases, the J end by 0 bases, with 9 bases between. The CDR3 loop is CASRKSSTDTQYF. The CDR3 region has the DNA TGTGCCAGCCGTAAAAGCAGCACAGATACGCAGTATTTT. The entire variable domain, with the rest obtained from reference TRBV28 and TRBJ2-3, is as follows: DVKVTQSSRYLVKRTGEKVFLECVQDMDHENMFWYRQDPGLGLRLIYFSYDVKMKEKGDIPEGYSVSREKKERFSLILESASTNQTSMYLCASRKSSTDTQYFGPGTRLTVL.

This clone was found once. The J gene is TRBJ1-6, the V gene TRBV11-3; D unclear. CDR1 and CDR2 from the germline V gene are SGHNT and YENEEA. CDR3 length: 13 residues. V lost 0 bases to trimming and J lost 10 bases, with 7 bases between them. For the CDR3, the DNA is TGTGCCAGCAGCTTAGATCATCGGTCACCCCTCCACTTT. Encoded protein: CASSLDHRSPLHF.